This T cell receptor beta chain comes out of a study of human T cells and chemical hapten exposure. About the study: Sensitization used 2% DPC on around 2 cm by around 2 cm upper inner arm skin. General study points: Among TCRs, those above 1 in 1000 frequency were unaffected by DPC sensitization.

The CDR3 has 12 residues. V was shortened by 0 bases and J by 12 bases, with 12 bases between the two germline ends. The germline V gene has CDR1 SQVTM and CDR2 ANQGSEA. Details on this clonotype: Its antigen is undetermined.

Library construction involved attaching unique molecular identifiers to individual cDNA molecules, which allowed quantitative, reproducible TCR counting. TCRdb itself ran the RACE reads through MiXCR, one entry per CDR3 protein. The profile shows about 34,000 distinct CDR3 sequences, more than 6% of them singletons. Time point denoted: patch test 1, 2 weeks after DPC sensitization. This sample's treatment: therapeutic diphenylcyclopropenone sensitization with weekly scalp DPC. Unseparated into fractions, whole blood served as the source from which total RNA was extracted. The chain couples TRBV29-1 to TRBJ2-4; no reliable D call. The specimen comprised whole blood, sampled in connection with sensitization to the hapten diphenylcyclopropenone (DPC). The sequence derives from a woman in her thirties with alopecia areata. Some clones in this sample may be carry-over from other donors' samples. In DNA, the CDR3 is TGCAGCGTTGAAGAGACCCCGGGTAATCAGTACTTC. Protein product: CSVEETPGNQYF.